The 23 T cell receptor beta chains below were found in one sample sequenced in a study of blood T cell repertoires in COVID-19. The table came from immunoSEQ multiplex PCR; TCRdb's copy has only in-frame clones and leaves some out. The repertoire holds tens of thousands of clones, with over 70% as singletons. The material sequenced was peripheral blood. The receptors here all came from a woman in her sixties or seventies with acute or convalescent COVID-19.

This chain uses TRBV6-5 with TRBJ2-1; D is unresolved. Trimming left V 5 bases short and J 4 bases short, with 15 bases between. Germline CDR1 and CDR2: MNHEY and SVGAGI. The CDR3 spans 15 residues. CDR3 bases: TGTGCCAGCAGTACCTTCGGCGGCGGTTACAATGAGCAGTTCTTC. Its protein is CASSTFGGGYNEQFF.

This clone is categorized as medium-sized. The chain couples TRBV5-6 to TRBJ2-7; perhaps TRBD2 as D (5 bases). This CDR3 region has 15 residues. Between the trimmed V and J ends, which lost 3 bases and 0 bases, there was a span of 13 bases. Germline assignment: CDR1 SGHDT and CDR2 YYEEEE. The CDR3 protein is CASSSKRHISYEQYF. CDR3 nucleotides: TGTGCCAGCAGCTCGAAGCGGCACATCTCCTACGAGCAGTACTTC.

The chain couples TRBV9 to TRBJ2-1; TRBD2 agrees at 12 bases. Trimming took 3 bases from V and 4 from J; bases not matched to a gene: 2. Germline V gene data show CDR1 as SGDLS and CDR2 as YYNGEE. The CDR3 runs 15 residues. The CDR3: CASSATSGGYNEQFF. CDR3 nucleotide sequence: TGTGCCAGCAGCGCCACTAGCGGGGGGTACAATGAGCAGTTCTTC.

This clone was recorded once. V gene TRBV11-2 combines with J gene TRBJ2-5; D call uncertain. In germline, CDR1 is SGHAT, CDR2 FQNNGV. V was clipped by 2 bases and J by 5 bases, with 6 bases between them. This CDR3 is 12 amino acids long. The CDR3 bases are TGTGCCAGCAGCTTAAACGGGGAGACCCAGTACTTC. It specifies CASSLNGETQYF.

The CDR3 protein is CASSALQGNTEAFF. DNA for the CDR3: TGTGCCAGCAGCGCACTACAGGGGAACACTGAAGCTTTCTTT. The chain has TRBV9 and TRBJ1-1, with D tentatively TRBD1 (6 bases). V was cut by 3 bases and J by 1 base, with 10 bases left in between. Germline lookup yields CDR1 SGDLS and CDR2 YYNGEE. CDR3 length: 14 amino acids.

The chain has TRBV19 and TRBJ1-2; 9 bases are a match to TRBD1. Germline CDR1 reads LNHDA; CDR2 reads SQIVND (reference sequence). The CDR3 sequence is 15 residues long. The J segment lost 1 base and the V segment lost 10 bases, leaving 10 bases of the junction unmatched. This CDR3 is CATLPRDRVNYGYTF. DNA for the CDR3: TGTGCCACCCTCCCCCGGGACAGGGTTAACTATGGCTACACCTTC.

The chain combines TRBV6-5 with TRBJ1-4; D is possibly TRBD1 (5 bases). Germline V gene sequence: CDR1 MNHEY, CDR2 SVGAGI. This CDR3 spans 15 amino acids. Trimming pared 5 bases from V and 8 bases from J, leaving 18 bases between. CDR3 nucleotide sequence: TGTGCCAGCAGTCGGCCCGGGGGGATCGGGGAAAAACTGTTTTTT. Translated: CASSRPGGIGEKLFF.

The chain uses TRBV12-3 or TRBV12-4 and TRBJ1-1; D is ambiguous. This CDR3 contains 13 residues. V lost 3 bases and J lost 5, with 10 bases in between. CDR3 sequence: CASSFTDITEAFF. CDR3 DNA sequence: TGTGCCAGCAGTTTCACAGACATTACTGAAGCTTTCTTT.

In its sample, this clone was seen once. The rearrangement links TRBV12-5 to TRBJ1-5, with 7 bases identical to TRBD1. This CDR3 comprises 17 residues. J lost 2 bases, V lost 6 bases, and 13 bases had no gene match. CDR1 is LGHNT, CDR2 FRNRAP, per germline. In DNA form, the CDR3 reads TGTGCTAGTGGGCAACCGGGACAGCTTAGGGGCAATCAGCCCCAGCATTTT. It yields the protein CASGQPGQLRGNQPQHF. Combining the CDR3 with reference TRBV12-5 and TRBJ1-5 gives the whole variable domain DARVTQTPRHKVTEMGQEVTMRCQPILGHNTVFWYRQTMMQGLELLAYFRNRAPLDDSGMPKDRFSAEMPDATLATLKIQPSEPRDSAVYFCASGQPGQLRGNQPQHFGDGTRLSIL.

This clone counts as medium-sized (0.01 to 0.1%). This chain uses TRBV9 with TRBJ2-1; 7 bases fit TRBD1. The V gene end was trimmed by 0 bases and the J gene end by 6 bases; junction bases not matched to a gene: 0. Germline V CDR1 and CDR2: SGDLS, YYNGEE. There are 13 residues in the CDR3. CDR3 DNA sequence: TGTGCCAGCAGCGTAGGGACAGGCAATGAGCAGTTCTTC. It encodes CASSVGTGNEQFF.

This clone turned up a few times. This chain connects TRBV19 to TRBJ2-5; 9 nucleotides agree with TRBD1. The length of the CDR3 is 16 residues. CDR1 is LNHDA, CDR2 SQIVND, per germline (reference sequence). The trim removed 2 bases at V and 4 bases at J, leaving 8 bases unmatched. The CDR3 region has the DNA TGTGCCAGTAGTATATTAATCGGGACAGGGCCAGAGACCCAGTACTTC. Its protein is CASSILIGTGPETQYF. Together with reference TRBV19 and TRBJ2-5, the CDR3 gives the full variable domain: DGGITQSPKYLFRKEGQNVTLSCEQNLNHDAMYWYRQDPGQGLRLIYYSQIVNDFQKGDIAEGYSVSREKKESFPLTVTSAQKNPTAFYLCASSILIGTGPETQYFGPGTRLLVL.

The chain links TRBV28 to TRBJ1-1; maybe TRBD1 (5 bases). Deletions cut 6 bases from V and 3 bases from J, with 8 bases between. CDR1 MDHEN and CDR2 SYDVKM come from the germline V gene. This CDR3 is built from 12 residues. CDR3 DNA: TGTGCCAGCAGCGACAGATACACTGAAGCTTTCTTT. It translates to CASSDRYTEAFF.

This sequence joins TRBV11-1 and TRBJ2-3; 9 nucleotides align to TRBD2. V dropped 6 bases and J dropped 4; count of bases not matched to a gene: 5. The CDR3 length is 14 residues. Looked up from germline, CDR1 is SGHAT and CDR2 is FQDESV (reference sequence). DNA of the CDR3: TGTGCCAGCAGTGAGCGGGGGGTATCAGATACGCAGTATTTT. Its translation: CASSERGVSDTQYF.

The rearrangement joins TRBV3-1 (or the pseudogene TRBV3-2) to TRBJ1-5; TRBD1 is a possible D gene (5 bases). The germline CDR1 and CDR2 sequences are LGHDT and YNNKEL (reference sequence). V lost 2 bases to trimming and J lost 7 bases, with 21 bases between them. The CDR3 runs to 17 residues. The CDR3 bases are TGTGCCAGCAGCCAATCGGGGTGGGGGACTCCCGGGCAGCCCCAGCATTTT. The encoded protein is CASSQSGWGTPGQPQHF.

The V and J genes are TRBV27 and TRBJ1-2, with 7 bases fitting TRBD1. The trim removed 3 bases at V and 4 bases at J, leaving 5 bases unmatched. The CDR3 runs to 14 residues. CDR1 and CDR2 from the germline V gene are MNHEY and SMNVEV (reference sequence). CDR3 region: CASSFNRDSYGYTF. The CDR3 coding sequence is TGTGCCAGCAGTTTTAATCGGGACAGCTATGGCTACACCTTC.

The chain carries TRBV11-2 and TRBJ2-1, with 9 bases lining up with TRBD2. The germline V gene has CDR1 SGHAT and CDR2 FQNNGV. The CDR3 is made up of 15 amino acids. Losses at the gene ends were 1 base for V and 9 bases for J; bases not matched to a gene: 7. The CDR3: CASSLVLAGTSEQFF. The CDR3 coding sequence is TGTGCCAGCAGCTTAGTGCTAGCGGGGACGTCTGAGCAGTTCTTC.

This clone occurred many times. The chain is built from TRBV7-9 and TRBJ1-6, with a weak D call TRBD1 (5 bases). Trimming took off 5 bases at V and 5 bases at J, with 16 bases between the two ends. This CDR3 has 16 amino acids. The germline CDR1 and CDR2 sequences are SEHNR and FQNEAQ (reference sequence). CDR3 residues: CASSRARGPDNSPLHF. DNA for the CDR3: TGTGCCAGCAGCCGGGCGCGGGGACCTGATAATTCACCCCTCCACTTT.

V is TRBV7-9 and J is TRBJ2-6; D might be TRBD2 (5 bases). V gave up 0 bases and J gave up 0 bases, with 15 bases separating them. Germline loops: CDR1 SEHNR, CDR2 FQNEAQ (reference sequence). There are 19 residues in the CDR3. CDR3 DNA sequence: TGTGCCAGCAGCTTAGCGTCGATAGCGCTGAGCTCTGGGGCCAACGTCCTGACTTTC. Protein sequence: CASSLASIALSSGANVLTF.

J is TRBJ1-2 and V is TRBV6-2 or TRBV6-3; D not certain. V gave up 6 bases and J gave up 7 bases, with 12 bases separating them. CDR1 and CDR2 from the germline V gene are MNHEY and SVGEGT. The length of the CDR3 is 12 residues. The CDR3 protein is CASSSLPRGYTF. As DNA, the CDR3 is TGTGCCAGCAGCTCCCTCCCCCGTGGCTACACCTTC.

This clone occurred a few times. This chain joins TRBV13 and TRBJ1-1; 7 bases line up with TRBD1. From germline, CDR1 is PRHDT and CDR2 FYEKMQ (reference sequence). This CDR3 contains 16 residues. V shed 6 bases, J shed 2 bases, and the junction held 12 bases outside the gene matches. CDR3 protein: CASRLKSRGFNTEAFF. CDR3 DNA: TGTGCCAGCAGATTGAAAAGCAGGGGGTTTAACACTGAAGCTTTCTTT.

J is TRBJ2-7 and V is TRBV11-3; TRBD1 matches at 7 bases. CDR3 length: 13 amino acids. V gave up 5 bases and J gave up 6 bases; unmatched junction bases: 7. In germline, CDR1 is SGHNT, CDR2 YENEEA. CDR3 protein: CASSGYRGREQYF. The DNA for the CDR3 is TGTGCCAGCAGCGGATACAGGGGACGCGAGCAGTACTTC.

The genes are TRBV28 and TRBJ1-1; D ambiguous. The V gene's germline CDR1 is MDHEN and CDR2 SYDVKM. V lost 10 bases, J lost 4 bases, and 13 bases lay in between. The CDR3 contains 12 residues. CDR3 in DNA: TGTGCCACCCGAGGCGAGGTCACTGAAGCTTTCTTT. It is translated as CATRGEVTEAFF.

This chain links TRBV7-2 with TRBJ2-2; 9 bases match TRBD1. Germline-derived CDR1 and CDR2 are SGHTA and FQGNSA. J lost 6 bases, V lost 3 bases, and 8 bases had no gene match. The CDR3 is 16 residues long. CDR3 amino acids: CASSLGQGGAAGELFF. The CDR3 bases are TGTGCCAGCAGCTTGGGACAGGGAGGTGCCGCCGGGGAGCTGTTTTTT.